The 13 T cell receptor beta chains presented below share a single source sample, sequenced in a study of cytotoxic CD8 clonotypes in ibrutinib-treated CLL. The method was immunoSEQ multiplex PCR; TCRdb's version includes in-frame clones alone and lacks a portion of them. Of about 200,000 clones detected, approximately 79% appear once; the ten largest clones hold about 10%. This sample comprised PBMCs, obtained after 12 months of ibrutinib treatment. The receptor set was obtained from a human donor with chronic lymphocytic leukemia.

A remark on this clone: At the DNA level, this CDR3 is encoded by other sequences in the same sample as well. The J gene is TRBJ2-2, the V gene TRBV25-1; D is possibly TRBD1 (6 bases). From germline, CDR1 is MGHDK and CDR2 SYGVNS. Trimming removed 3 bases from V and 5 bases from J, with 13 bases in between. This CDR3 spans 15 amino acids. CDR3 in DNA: TGTGCCAGCAGTGAGGCAGGGGCAGGGACCGGGGAGCTGTTTTTT. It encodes CASSEAGAGTGELFF.

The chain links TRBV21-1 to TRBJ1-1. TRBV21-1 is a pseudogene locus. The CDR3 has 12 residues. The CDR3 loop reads CASSKIVTEAFF. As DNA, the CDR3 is TGTGCCAGCAGCAAGATAGTAACTGAAGCTTTCTTT.

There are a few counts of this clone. CDR3 in amino acids: CASTQSSTEAFF. CDR3 nucleotide sequence: TGTGCCAGTACACAGTCGAGCACTGAAGCTTTCTTT. The V call is TRBV19, the J call TRBJ1-1, with no clear D. Germline CDR1 reads LNHDA; CDR2 reads SQIVND (reference sequence). The length of the CDR3 is 12 residues. Trimming took 7 bases from V and 4 from J, leaving 10 bases between them.

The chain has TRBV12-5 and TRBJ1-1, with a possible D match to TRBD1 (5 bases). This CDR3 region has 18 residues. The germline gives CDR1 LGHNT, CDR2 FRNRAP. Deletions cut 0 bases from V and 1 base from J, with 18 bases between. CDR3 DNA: TGTGCTAGTGGTTTGGTCCTCCCCGGGACCGATAAGAACACTGAAGCTTTCTTT. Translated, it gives CASGLVLPGTDKNTEAFF.

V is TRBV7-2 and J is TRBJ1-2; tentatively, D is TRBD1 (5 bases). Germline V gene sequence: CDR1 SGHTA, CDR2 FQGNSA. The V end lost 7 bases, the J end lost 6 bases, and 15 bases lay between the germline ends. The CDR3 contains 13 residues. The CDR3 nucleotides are TGTGCCAGCAACCCGGGGCAGCCTCATGGCTACACCTTC. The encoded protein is CASNPGQPHGYTF.

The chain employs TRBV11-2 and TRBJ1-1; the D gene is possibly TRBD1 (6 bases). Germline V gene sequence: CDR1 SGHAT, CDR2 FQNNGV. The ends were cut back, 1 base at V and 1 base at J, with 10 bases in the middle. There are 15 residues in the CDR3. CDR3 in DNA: TGTGCCAGCAGCTTAGCGGGACACCGGAACACTGAAGCTTTCTTT. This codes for CASSLAGHRNTEAFF.

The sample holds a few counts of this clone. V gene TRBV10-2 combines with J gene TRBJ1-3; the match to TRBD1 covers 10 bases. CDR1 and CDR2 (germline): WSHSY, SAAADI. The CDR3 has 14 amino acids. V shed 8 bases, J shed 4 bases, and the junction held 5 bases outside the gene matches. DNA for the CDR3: TGCGCCAGCGGGACAGGGGTTTCAGGAAACACCATATATTTT. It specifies CASGTGVSGNTIYF.

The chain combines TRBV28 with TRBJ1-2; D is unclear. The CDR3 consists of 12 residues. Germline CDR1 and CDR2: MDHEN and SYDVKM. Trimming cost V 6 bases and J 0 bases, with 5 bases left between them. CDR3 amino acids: CASRPPNYGYTF. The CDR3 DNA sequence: TGTGCCAGCAGACCACCTAACTATGGCTACACCTTC.

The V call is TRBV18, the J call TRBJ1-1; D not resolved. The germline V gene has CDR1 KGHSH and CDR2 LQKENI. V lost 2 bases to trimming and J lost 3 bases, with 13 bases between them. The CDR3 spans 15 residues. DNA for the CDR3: TGTGCCAGCTCACCAAGGCTTCTGAGGGACACTGAAGCTTTCTTT. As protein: CASSPRLLRDTEAFF.

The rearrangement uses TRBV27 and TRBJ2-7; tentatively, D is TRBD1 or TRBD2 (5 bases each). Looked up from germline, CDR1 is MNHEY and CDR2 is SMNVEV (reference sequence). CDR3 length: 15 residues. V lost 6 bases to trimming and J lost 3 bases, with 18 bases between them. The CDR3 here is CASRTTGFNSYEQYF. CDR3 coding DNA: TGTGCCAGCAGGACTACAGGTTTTAACAGCTACGAGCAGTACTTC.

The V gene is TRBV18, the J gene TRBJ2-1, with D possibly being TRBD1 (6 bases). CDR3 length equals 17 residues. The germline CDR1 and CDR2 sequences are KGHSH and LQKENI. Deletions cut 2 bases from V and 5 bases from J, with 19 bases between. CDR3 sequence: CASSPRGYEGYNNEQFF. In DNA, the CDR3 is TGTGCCAGCTCACCAAGGGGGTACGAGGGCTATAACAATGAGCAGTTCTTC.

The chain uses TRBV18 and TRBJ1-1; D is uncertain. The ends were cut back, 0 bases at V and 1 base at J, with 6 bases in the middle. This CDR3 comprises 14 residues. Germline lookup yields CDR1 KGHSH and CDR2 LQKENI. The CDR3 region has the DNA TGTGCCAGCTCACCACCCCACAGGAACACTGAAGCTTTCTTT. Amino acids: CASSPPHRNTEAFF.

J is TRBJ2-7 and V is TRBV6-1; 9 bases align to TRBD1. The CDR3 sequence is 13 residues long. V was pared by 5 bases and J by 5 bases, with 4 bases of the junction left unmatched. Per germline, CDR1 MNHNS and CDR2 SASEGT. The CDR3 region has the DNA TGTGCCAGCAGTTGGGGGACAGGGAACGAGCAGTACTTC. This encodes CASSWGTGNEQYF.